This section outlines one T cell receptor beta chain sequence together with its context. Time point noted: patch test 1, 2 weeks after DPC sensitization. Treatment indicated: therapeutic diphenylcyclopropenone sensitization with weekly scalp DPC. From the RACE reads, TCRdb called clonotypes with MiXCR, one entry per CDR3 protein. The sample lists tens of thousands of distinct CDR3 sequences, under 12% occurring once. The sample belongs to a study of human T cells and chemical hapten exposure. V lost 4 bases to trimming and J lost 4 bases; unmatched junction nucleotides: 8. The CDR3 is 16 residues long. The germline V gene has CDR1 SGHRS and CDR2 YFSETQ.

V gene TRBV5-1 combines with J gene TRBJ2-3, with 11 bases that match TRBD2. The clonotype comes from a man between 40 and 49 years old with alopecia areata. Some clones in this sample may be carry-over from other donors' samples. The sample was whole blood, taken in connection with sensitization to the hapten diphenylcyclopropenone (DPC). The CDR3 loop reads CASSTYLAGGADTQYF. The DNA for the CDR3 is TGCGCCAGCAGCACCTACTTAGCGGGAGGGGCAGATACGCAGTATTTT.